A single sample is the source of the 13 T cell receptor beta chains below, sequenced in a study of cytomegalovirus exposure and HLA in healthy donors. The PCR ran on 60 Vbeta and 13 Jbeta primers. Sequencing was performed with immunoSEQ multiplex PCR; in TCRdb, only in-frame clones are kept and a portion is missing. The data hold 100,000 to 150,000 clones, with about 8.6% observed a single time. Sequenced material: PBMCs. Every receptor here comes from a woman aged 40 to 55 in good health and CMV-seropositive.

The V gene is TRBV5-4, the J gene TRBJ1-1, with TRBD1 as a possible D gene (6 bases). The germline V gene has CDR1 SGHNT and CDR2 YYREEE (reference sequence). With 1 base removed from V and 1 base from J, the gap between germline ends came to 8 bases. The CDR3 runs to 14 residues. Here the CDR3 reads CASSLRTANTEAFF. In DNA form, the CDR3 reads TGTGCCAGCAGCTTGCGGACAGCGAACACTGAAGCTTTCTTT.

The sample holds a few counts of this clone. This rearrangement joins TRBV2 to TRBJ1-1; 11 bases agree with TRBD1. This CDR3 region has 16 residues. V lost 6 bases, J lost 3 bases, and 9 bases stayed unmatched. CDR1 is SNHLY, CDR2 FYNNEI, per germline. The CDR3 reads CASREDRGLWYTEAFF. CDR3 coding DNA: TGTGCCAGCAGGGAGGACAGGGGGCTTTGGTACACTGAAGCTTTCTTT.

The V call is TRBV27, the J call TRBJ1-4, with 7 bases matching TRBD1. V was pared by 4 bases and J by 5 bases, with 4 bases of the junction left unmatched. Germline lookup yields CDR1 MNHEY and CDR2 SMNVEV (reference sequence). CDR3 length: 14 amino acids. The chain's CDR3 is CASSSRGTNEKLFF. CDR3 coding DNA: TGTGCCAGCAGTTCCAGGGGGACCAATGAAAAACTGTTTTTT. Together with reference TRBV27 and TRBJ1-4, the CDR3 gives the full variable domain: EAQVTQNPRYLITVTGKKLTVTCSQNMNHEYMSWYRQDPGLGLRQIYYSMNVEVTDKGDVPEGYKVSRKEKRNFPLILESPSPNQTSLYFCASSSRGTNEKLFFGSGTQLSVL.

The chain has TRBV19 and TRBJ1-1; D gene unclear. Trimming cost V 2 bases and J 1 base, with 8 bases left between them. Germline CDR1 LNHDA, CDR2 SQIVND (reference sequence). There are 14 residues in the CDR3. The CDR3 DNA is TGTGCCAGTAGTATACGACAAGAGAACACTGAAGCTTTCTTT. The encoded protein is CASSIRQENTEAFF.

This clone was counted only a few times. V and J are TRBV7-9 and TRBJ1-6, with D uncertain. The CDR3 is 13 amino acids. The V end was cut by 4 bases, the J end by 3 bases, with 4 bases between. CDR1 is SEHNR and CDR2 is FQNEAQ in the germline V gene (reference sequence). This chain's CDR3 is CASSSNYNSPLHF. The CDR3 nucleotides are TGTGCCAGCAGCTCAAACTATAATTCACCCCTCCACTTT.

This clone came up a few times. The CDR3 DNA sequence: TGTGCCTGGAGTGTTCCCCACAGGTACATGAACACTGAAGCTTTCTTT. It specifies CAWSVPHRYMNTEAFF. The chain joins TRBV30 to TRBJ1-1; a possible D gene is TRBD1 (5 bases). The CDR3 totals 16 residues. Germline V gene sequence: CDR1 GTSNPN, CDR2 SVGIG (reference sequence). V was cut by 0 bases and J by 0 bases, with 14 bases left in between.

This clone has more than one count but fewer than ten. CDR3 loop: CASSKEEGQYF. CDR3 sequence (DNA): TGTGCCAGCAGCAAAGAAGAGGGGCAGTACTTC. This chain links TRBV21-1 with TRBJ2-7; whether TRBD2, the table's D call, matches the DNA was not checked. TRBV21-1 is tagged as a pseudogene. There are 11 residues in the CDR3.

This clone was found a few times. The gene calls are TRBV5-1 and TRBJ1-2; 7 nucleotides agree with TRBD1. This CDR3 has 15 amino acids. The ends lost 5 bases at V and 0 bases at J; junction bases unmatched: 7. Germline V lookup: CDR1 SGHRS, CDR2 YFSETQ. CDR3 sequence: CASRQTGATNYGYTF. The CDR3 region has the DNA TGCGCCAGCAGACAAACAGGGGCGACTAACTATGGCTACACCTTC.

The chain employs TRBV6-5 and TRBJ1-1; 8 bases map to TRBD1. The CDR3 covers 16 residues. Germline V gene lookup returns CDR1 MNHEY and CDR2 SVGAGI. V shed 4 bases and J 2 bases; nucleotides not matched to a gene: 9. The CDR3 sequence: CASSSPDRGRNTEAFF. CDR3 bases: TGTGCCAGCAGTTCCCCCGACAGGGGTCGCAACACTGAAGCTTTCTTT.

The CDR3 DNA follows: TGTGCCAGCAGCGCAGGAATCAGCACAGATACGCAGTATTTT. It is translated as CASSAGISTDTQYF. The genes are TRBV2 and TRBJ2-3; D uncertain. V lost 6 bases, J lost 0 bases, and 10 bases lay in between. The CDR3 covers 14 residues. Germline V gene data show CDR1 as SNHLY and CDR2 as FYNNEI.

This clone has a handful of counts. V usage is TRBV18 and J usage is TRBJ1-4; perhaps TRBD1 as D (5 bases). CDR3 length equals 17 residues. Germline CDR1 reads KGHSH; CDR2 reads LQKENI. Trimming removed 3 bases at V and 2 bases at J, with 16 bases between. CDR3 nucleotide sequence: TGTGCCAGCTCACCTGGCTACAGGAGATTCACTAATGAAAAACTGTTTTTT. Protein: CASSPGYRRFTNEKLFF.

This clone occurred a few times. The chain couples TRBV30 to TRBJ1-2; D gene uncertain. The length of the CDR3 is 10 residues. In germline, CDR1 is GTSNPN, CDR2 SVGIG (reference sequence). V was shortened by 7 bases and J by 8 bases, with 11 bases between the two germline ends. CDR3: CAYRAGGYTF. The CDR3 bases are TGTGCCTATCGAGCGGGCGGCTACACCTTC.

This chain's CDR3 is CASSLGGPGNTIYF. Here the CDR3 DNA reads TGTGCCAGCAGCTTAGGAGGCCCCGGAAACACCATATATTTT. The chain uses TRBV7-9 and TRBJ1-3; D is unclear. Germline loops: CDR1 SEHNR, CDR2 FQNEAQ (reference sequence). The length of the CDR3 is 14 residues. The ends were cut back, 1 base at V and 4 bases at J, with 8 bases in the middle.